This TCR beta chain was identified during a study of T cell responses to AZD1222 COVID-19 vaccine. On this clone: Its antigen remains unknown.

V was pared by 0 bases and J by 0 bases, with 15 bases between. Germline V CDR1 and CDR2: LGHNA, YSLEER. CDR3 length equals 18 residues. Pooled together were second doses at about 4 or about 12 weeks. Data came from immunoSEQ multiplex PCR; TCRdb stores just in-frame clones and leaves some out. The data show more than 95,000 clones, roughly 82% seen once. Broader study findings: No day 14 peak samples; only post-peak repertoires were characterized. Among those given AZD1222, only 5 to 7 were seropositive at baseline. Unmutated variant regions are reportedly the target of nearly half of TCRs that are spike-specific.

The genes are TRBV4-3 and TRBJ1-3; a possible D gene is TRBD1 (5 bases). This material consisted of peripheral blood, taken 28 days after the second AZD1222 dose. This sequence originates from an adult who received the AZD1222 COVID-19 vaccine. As DNA, the CDR3 is TGCGCCAGCAGCCAAGATGAGCTGGGACTGGGCTCTGGAAACACCATATATTTT. This sequence encodes CASSQDELGLGSGNTIYF.